These T cell receptor beta chains were read from a single sample in a study of blood T cell repertoires in COVID-19. Clones were sequenced by immunoSEQ multiplex PCR, and TCRdb holds only the in-frame ones, with some missing. The table records just under 65,000 clones, about 82% of them present only once. The sample taken for sequencing was peripheral blood. The receptor set was obtained from a human donor in a cohort sampled during active COVID-19. Both conserved end residues are part of each CDR3. The order of the fields is clone size, D gene, J gene, V gene, CDR3 protein, CDR3 DNA. D genes are given only for firm matches. A row's size may be missing; if present it is once, few, many or a size class.

.	TRBD2	TRBJ2-1	TRBV5-5	CASSFLAGVSGDEQFF	TGTGCCAGCAGCTTTCTCGCGGGGGTGAGCGGGGATGAGCAGTTCTTC
.	.	TRBJ1-6	TRBV19	CASSKQGGPLHF	TGTGCCAGTAGTAAACAGGGTGGACCCCTCCACTTT
.	TRBD2	TRBJ2-7	TRBV28	CASRLQGLAYEQYF	TGTGCCAGCCGGTTACAGGGACTAGCCTACGAGCAGTACTTC
.	TRBD1	TRBJ1-1	TRBV3-1/TRBV3-2	CASSQVGQNLNTEAFF	TGTGCCAGCAGCCAAGTGGGACAGAATTTGAACACTGAAGCTTTCTTT
.	.	TRBJ2-5	TRBV12-3/TRBV12-4	CASSLHRDETQYF	TGTGCCAGCAGTTTACACAGGGACGAGACCCAGTACTTC
.	.	TRBJ2-1	TRBV11-3	CASSSRVGEQFF	TGTGCCAGCAGCTCCAGGGTAGGTGAGCAGTTCTTC
.	.	TRBJ2-2	TRBV19	CASRGLGGGAIVMFF	TGTGCTAGTAGGGGACTCGGTGGCGGGGCCATCGTGATGTTTTTT
.	.	TRBJ2-1	TRBV19	CASRPPRGLGEQFF	TGTGCCAGTAGGCCCCCTAGAGGGCTTGGGGAGCAGTTCTTC
.	TRBD2	TRBJ2-3	TRBV19	CASLGGSTDTQYF	TGTGCCAGCTTGGGGGGGAGCACAGATACGCAGTATTTT
.	TRBD1	TRBJ2-2	TRBV27	CASSDRGTGELFF	TGTGCCAGCAGCGACAGGGGTACCGGGGAGCTGTTTTTT
.	.	TRBJ1-5	TRBV28	CASSPLGGLGEGPQHF	TGTGCCAGCAGTCCACTGGGCGGACTGGGCGAGGGGCCCCAGCATTTT
.	.	TRBJ2-3	TRBV7-2	CASSRLREAQYF	TGTGCCAGCAGCCGCCTAAGGGAGGCGCAGTATTTT
.	TRBD1	TRBJ2-7	TRBV28	CASSPSWGQGSIEQYF	TGTGCCAGCAGTCCATCTTGGGGACAGGGGTCGATTGAGCAGTACTTC
.	.	TRBJ2-3	TRBV5-5	CASSLASLGGTDTQYF	TGTGCCAGCAGCTTGGCCTCCCTCGGCGGAACAGATACGCAGTATTTT
.	TRBD1	TRBJ2-5	TRBV24-1	CATSQQGGTKETQYF	TGTGCCACCAGCCAACAGGGGGGTACGAAAGAGACCCAGTACTTC
once	TRBD1	TRBJ1-5	TRBV7-8	CASSLEQGNQPQHF	TGTGCCAGCAGCTTAGAACAGGGGAATCAGCCCCAGCATTTT
.	.	TRBJ2-2	TRBV5-1	CASCLEGWGTAGTGELFF	TGCGCCAGCTGCTTGGAGGGGTGGGGGACAGCGGGCACCGGGGAGCTGTTTTTT
.	.	TRBJ2-7	TRBV2	CASSAGTLSSYEQYF	TGTGCCAGCAGTGCCGGGACACTAAGCTCCTACGAGCAGTACTTC
.	.	TRBJ2-2	TRBV7-8	CASSSRPGSNTGELFF	TGTGCCAGCAGCTCCCGACCGGGGTCGAACACCGGGGAGCTGTTTTTT